This note documents a single T cell receptor (beta chain) sequence. This specimen belongs to a study of control samples from healthy donors and cancer patients. Germline V gene sequence: CDR1 LNHNV, CDR2 YYDKDF (reference sequence). This CDR3 region has 17 residues. V shed 0 bases and J 5 bases; nucleotides not matched to a gene: 6. Repertoires were generated with immunoSEQ multiplex PCR, while TCRdb's copy carries only in-frame clones and drops some. The sample carries 150,000 to 200,000 clones, 85% to 95% recorded once. The material sequenced was blood. The source is a man in his thirties or forties in good health. The chain has TRBV15 and TRBJ2-3; 12 positions match TRBD2. CDR3 sequence reads: CATSREALAGGLDTQYF. The CDR3 coding sequence is TGTGCCACCAGCAGAGAGGCACTAGCGGGAGGACTAGATACGCAGTATTTT. Full variable domain (rest looked up from reference TRBV15 and TRBJ2-3): DAMVIQNPRYQVTQFGKPVTLSCSQTLNHNVMYWYQQKSSQAPKLLFHYYDKDFNNEADTPDNFQSRRPNTSFCFLDIRSPGLGDTAMYLCATSREALAGGLDTQYFGPGTRLTVL.